Below are 30 T cell receptor beta chains sequenced from a single sample in a study of shared clonotypes between healthy human individuals. Clones were read by immunoSEQ multiplex PCR, and TCRdb kept only the in-frame ones, dropping some. The sample consists of some 490,000 clones, about 78% of them appearing once. The sequenced sample was PBMCs. The receptors come from a woman between 40 and 50 years old in good health. Some clones in this sample may be carry-over from other donors' samples.

In nucleotides, the CDR3 is TGTGCCAGCAGCTTAGGCCCAAGCGGGAGTCTTTACAATGAGCAGTTCTTC. It yields the protein CASSLGPSGSLYNEQFF. The chain joins TRBV7-6 to TRBJ2-1, with 8 bases matching TRBD2. Germline trimming cut 1 base from V and 4 bases from J; bases unmatched to any gene: 9. CDR1 and CDR2 (germline): SGHVS, FNYEAQ. The CDR3 has 17 amino acids.

The chain employs TRBV6-5 and TRBJ1-2; D is unresolved. The CDR3 contains 15 residues. In germline, CDR1 is MNHEY, CDR2 SVGAGI. Trimming took 4 bases from V and 4 from J, leaving 16 bases between them. This chain's CDR3 is CASSSGPEEIYGYTF. The CDR3 DNA is TGTGCCAGCAGTTCTGGGCCAGAGGAAATCTATGGCTACACCTTC.

This chain links TRBV28 with TRBJ2-1, with TRBD2 identical over 7 bases. Germline V gene sequence: CDR1 MDHEN, CDR2 SYDVKM. The CDR3 has 14 residues. The trim removed 4 bases at V and 7 bases at J, leaving 7 bases unmatched. The DNA for the CDR3 is TGTGCCAGCAGTTCGGGCCCGCGGGGGAATGAGCAGTTCTTC. Residues: CASSSGPRGNEQFF.

This clone was seen ten or more times. The chain recombines TRBV6-6 with TRBJ1-1; tentatively, D is TRBD1 (5 bases). V lost 7 bases and J 10 bases, leaving 13 bases between the germline ends. The CDR3 spans 11 residues. Germline V gene sequence: CDR1 MNHNY, CDR2 SVGAGI (reference sequence). This CDR3 reads CASTAGGAAFF. CDR3 sequence (DNA): TGTGCCAGCACCGCGGGAGGGGCAGCTTTCTTT.

The chain is built from TRBV2 and TRBJ2-5, with D maybe TRBD2 (5 bases). V was trimmed by 0 bases and J by 8 bases, leaving 10 bases between them. The CDR3 runs 13 residues. Germline CDR1 SNHLY, CDR2 FYNNEI. The CDR3 DNA reads TGTGCCAGCAGTGAAGCGCTTAGCGCTACCCAGTACTTC. Protein product: CASSEALSATQYF.

This clone was detected only once. A far larger clone is just one base off, so this is likely a read error. The V and J genes are TRBV5-4 and TRBJ2-3; D unresolved. V was cut by 0 bases and J by 4 bases, with 3 bases left in between. This CDR3 spans 12 amino acids. Germline V gene sequence: CDR1 SGHNT, CDR2 YYREEE (reference sequence). The CDR3 coding sequence is TGTGCCAGCAGCTTGGCGGCAGATACGCAGTATTTT. Translation: CASSLAADTQYF.

This clone was found once. This chain joins TRBV25-1 and TRBJ1-4; weak D call: TRBD1 (6 bases). Germline loops: CDR1 MGHDK, CDR2 SYGVNS. V gave up 3 bases and J gave up 4 bases, with 12 bases separating them. This CDR3 region has 15 residues. The CDR3 loop is CASSDRGAGNEKLFF. DNA of the CDR3: TGTGCCAGCAGTGACAGGGGCGCGGGTAATGAAAAACTGTTTTTT.

The CDR3 nucleotides read TGTGCCAGCAGTTTTAATCCGGGGCCTTACGAGCAGTACTTC. As protein: CASSFNPGPYEQYF. The chain carries TRBV7-9 and TRBJ2-7; the D gene could be TRBD1 or TRBD2 (5 bases each). This CDR3 has 14 amino acids. Trimming stripped 6 bases from V and 4 bases from J, with 16 bases between. CDR1 and CDR2 (germline): SEHNR, FQNEAQ (reference sequence). Filled out from reference TRBV7-9 and TRBJ2-7, the complete variable domain reads DTGVSQNPRHKITKRGQNVTFRCDPISEHNRLYWYRQTLGQGPEFLTYFQNEAQLEKSRLLSDRFSAERPKGSFSTLEIQRTEQGDSAMYLCASSFNPGPYEQYFGPGTRLTVT.

The V and J genes are TRBV7-9 and TRBJ2-1; 8 bases map to TRBD1. Germline V lookup: CDR1 SEHNR, CDR2 FQNEAQ (reference sequence). CDR3 size: 14 residues. V gave up 4 bases and J gave up 8 bases; unmatched junction bases: 7. CDR3 bases: TGTGCCAGCAGCTCCCCCAGGGGGCCCTATGAGCAGTTCTTC. Translated, it gives CASSSPRGPYEQFF.

The J gene is TRBJ1-1, the V gene TRBV28; possibly TRBD1 for D (5 bases). V lost 5 bases, J lost 5 bases, and 9 bases lay in between. Germline CDR1 is MDHEN and CDR2 is SYDVKM. This CDR3 has 12 amino acids. The CDR3 region is CASSAQGTEAFF. CDR3 nucleotides: TGTGCCAGCAGTGCCCAGGGTACTGAAGCTTTCTTT.

V gene TRBV25-1 combines with J gene TRBJ2-5; no clear D. From germline, CDR1 is MGHDK and CDR2 SYGVNS. V was cut by 3 bases and J by 7 bases, with 15 bases left in between. The CDR3 length is 14 residues. The CDR3 loop reads CASSDKHGMATQYF. The CDR3 DNA sequence: TGTGCCAGCAGTGACAAGCATGGAATGGCGACCCAGTACTTC.

J is TRBJ2-1 and V is TRBV25-1; 11 bases match TRBD2. Germline V CDR1 and CDR2: MGHDK, SYGVNS. CDR3 length equals 16 residues. The J segment lost 4 bases and the V segment lost 5 bases, leaving 7 bases of the junction unmatched. The CDR3 DNA reads TGTGCCAGCAGTACCCTAGGGACTAGCGGTTACAATGAGCAGTTCTTC. Residues: CASSTLGTSGYNEQFF.

The genes are TRBV7-3 and TRBJ2-7; 9 bases are a match to TRBD1. The CDR3 contains 18 residues. The trim removed 3 bases at V and 2 bases at J, leaving 14 bases unmatched. Germline V gene lookup returns CDR1 SGHTA and CDR2 FQGTGA. CDR3 in amino acids: CASSFLTGGAALPYEQYF. The CDR3 DNA sequence: TGTGCCAGCAGCTTCTTGACAGGGGGGGCGGCGTTGCCCTACGAGCAGTACTTC. Drawing the rest from reference TRBV7-3 and TRBJ2-7, the complete variable domain is GAGVSQTPSNKVTEKGKYVELRCDPISGHTALYWYRQSLGQGPEFLIYFQGTGAADDSGLPNDRFFAVRPEGSVSTLKIQRTERGDSAVYLCASSFLTGGAALPYEQYFGPGTRLTVT.

This clone has a handful of counts. The chain joins TRBV7-3 to TRBJ2-7; 9 positions match TRBD2. Trimming took 1 base from V and 4 from J; bases not matched to a gene: 5. This CDR3 spans 15 amino acids. Germline V lookup: CDR1 SGHTA, CDR2 FQGTGA. Here the CDR3 DNA reads TGTGCCAGCAGCTTAAACGCGGGAGGGTTGTACGAGCAGTACTTC. Translated, it gives CASSLNAGGLYEQYF.

CDR3 DNA: TGCGCCACCCAAGCTGGGCCTAATGAAAAACTGTTTTTT. The encoded protein is CATQAGPNEKLFF. This chain connects TRBV10-1 to TRBJ1-4; no definite D call. CDR3 size: 13 residues. The germline V and J ends were trimmed by 10 bases and 3 bases, with 12 bases remaining between them. CDR1 and CDR2 from the germline V gene are WNHNN and SYGVQD (reference sequence).

The rearrangement uses TRBV30 and TRBJ1-5, with 8 bases aligning to TRBD1. Germline CDR1 reads GTSNPN; CDR2 reads SVGIG (reference sequence). Trimming cost V 0 bases and J 3 bases; bases outside gene matches: 7. This CDR3 spans 16 amino acids. The CDR3 sequence: CAWSVPRGHPNQPQHF. The CDR3 DNA reads TGTGCCTGGAGTGTACCCAGGGGGCACCCCAATCAGCCCCAGCATTTT.

The genes are TRBV6-4 and TRBJ2-2; TRBD2 aligns across 8 bases. Trimming cost V 2 bases and J 0 bases; bases outside gene matches: 11. Germline V gene data show CDR1 as MRHNA and CDR2 as SNTAGT. The CDR3 covers 19 residues. The CDR3 nucleotides read TGTGCCAGCAGTGACGCTTGCCCGACTAGCGACCCGAACACCGGGGAGCTGTTTTTT. This sequence encodes CASSDACPTSDPNTGELFF.

The genes are TRBV7-3 and TRBJ2-3; 7 positions match TRBD2. The V gene's germline CDR1 is SGHTA and CDR2 FQGTGA. The CDR3 contains 15 residues. V dropped 0 bases and J dropped 4; count of bases not matched to a gene: 4. CDR3 loop: CASSLTGGPPDTQYF. CDR3 coding DNA: TGTGCCAGCAGCTTAACGGGAGGGCCCCCAGATACGCAGTATTTT.

This clone was found once. The DNA of the CDR3 is TGCGCCAGCAGCTTAGGCAGGGGGCGAGCTAATGAAAAACTGTTTTTT. Amino acid sequence: CASSLGRGRANEKLFF. The gene calls are TRBV5-1 and TRBJ1-4; 8 bases match TRBD1. There are 16 residues in the CDR3. V trimming: 2 bases; J trimming: 3 bases; junction bases outside the gene matches: 6. Germline assignment: CDR1 SGHRS and CDR2 YFSETQ. The full variable domain, in which reference TRBV5-1 and TRBJ1-4 provide the parts outside the CDR3, is KAGVTQTPRYLIKTRGQQVTLSCSPISGHRSVSWYQQTPGQGLQFLFEYFSETQRNKGNFPGRFSGRQFSNSRSEMNVSTLELGDSALYLCASSLGRGRANEKLFFGSGTQLSVL.

The chain combines TRBV7-9 with TRBJ2-6, with a weak D call TRBD1 (6 bases). CDR1 is SEHNR and CDR2 is FQNEAQ in the germline V gene (reference sequence). The length of the CDR3 is 17 residues. The V and J ends lost 4 bases and 0 bases respectively, with 13 bases between them. The CDR3 loop is CASSSGQFLSGANVLTF. In nucleotides, the CDR3 is TGTGCCAGCAGCTCCGGACAGTTCCTCTCTGGGGCCAACGTCCTGACTTTC. Based on the CDR3 plus reference TRBV7-9 and TRBJ2-6, the full variable domain is DTGVSQNPRHKITKRGQNVTFRCDPISEHNRLYWYRQTLGQGPEFLTYFQNEAQLEKSRLLSDRFSAERPKGSFSTLEIQRTEQGDSAMYLCASSSGQFLSGANVLTFGAGSRLTVL.

V and J are TRBV6-1 and TRBJ2-7, with D perhaps TRBD1 (6 bases). With 8 bases removed from V and 2 bases from J, the gap between germline ends came to 16 bases. Germline V CDR1 and CDR2: MNHNS, SASEGT. This CDR3 contains 14 residues. CDR3 sequence (DNA): TGTGCCAGCCGAAGCGACAGGCTGGCCTACGAGCAGTACTTC. It specifies CASRSDRLAYEQYF.

Turning to this clone: Other DNA sequences in this sample translate to the same CDR3. This rearrangement joins TRBV2 to TRBJ1-4; D perhaps matches TRBD1 (6 bases). Per the germline V gene, CDR1 is SNHLY and CDR2 is FYNNEI. The CDR3 has 14 residues. The ends were cut back, 6 bases at V and 3 bases at J, with 11 bases in the middle. CDR3 sequence: CASSAQGSNEKLFF. The CDR3 region has the DNA TGTGCCAGCAGCGCACAGGGTTCTAATGAAAAACTGTTTTTT.

The chain couples TRBV7-2 to TRBJ2-2; TRBD1 matches at 8 bases. Germline CDR1 SGHTA, CDR2 FQGNSA. Losses at the gene ends were 7 bases for V and 4 bases for J; bases not matched to a gene: 5. The CDR3 spans 14 residues. This CDR3 reads CASIRTGRTGELFF. In nucleotides, the CDR3 is TGTGCCAGCATCAGGACAGGGCGCACCGGGGAGCTGTTTTTT.

The chain uses TRBV30 and TRBJ2-6; 9 nucleotides line up with TRBD1. The CDR3 is made up of 24 amino acids. J lost 0 bases, V lost 0 bases, and 24 bases had no gene match. Germline values: CDR1 GTSNPN, CDR2 SVGIG (reference sequence). CDR3 nucleotides: TGTGCCTGGAGTGTAGGTTCGTACGTGTGGACAGGGGCCACTCGGCTCTCTGGGGCCAACGTCCTGACTTTC. It specifies CAWSVGSYVWTGATRLSGANVLTF. The full variable domain, rest sourced from reference TRBV30 and TRBJ2-6, is SQTIHQWPATLVQPVGSPLSLECTVEGTSNPNLYWYRQAAGRGLQLLFYSVGIGQISSEVPQNLSASRPQDRQFILSSKKLLLSDSGFYLCAWSVGSYVWTGATRLSGANVLTFGAGSRLTVL.

The V and J genes are TRBV9 and TRBJ2-3; TRBD2 agrees at 10 bases. The CDR3 consists of 16 residues. Germline V gene lookup returns CDR1 SGDLS and CDR2 YYNGEE. Trimming took 4 bases from V and 1 from J; bases not matched to a gene: 6. The CDR3 loop is CASSPPGTSGTDTQYF. CDR3 DNA sequence: TGTGCCAGCAGCCCCCCCGGGACTAGCGGCACAGATACGCAGTATTTT.

This chain joins TRBV15 and TRBJ2-7; possibly TRBD1 for D (6 bases). Trimming removed 3 bases at V and 3 bases at J, with 15 bases between. Per germline, CDR1 LNHNV and CDR2 YYDKDF (reference sequence). The CDR3 spans 15 residues. In DNA, the CDR3 is TGTGCCACCAGCAGGGAAGACAGGAACGACTACGAGCAGTACTTC. It yields the protein CATSREDRNDYEQYF.

The rearrangement uses TRBV6-6 and TRBJ2-1; 12 bases match TRBD1. Germline V gene data show CDR1 as MNHNY and CDR2 as SVGAGI (reference sequence). V shed 6 bases, J shed 7 bases, and the junction held 7 bases outside the gene matches. The CDR3 extends over 15 amino acids. CDR3 loop: CASSRRDRGRNEQFF. The CDR3 DNA reads TGTGCCAGCAGCCGCCGGGACAGGGGGCGGAATGAGCAGTTCTTC.

The rearrangement joins TRBV29-1 to TRBJ2-1, with 7 bases aligning to TRBD1. Germline V gene sequence: CDR1 SQVTM, CDR2 ANQGSEA. There are 13 residues in the CDR3. The ends lost 1 base at V and 5 bases at J; junction bases unmatched: 2. The CDR3 spells CSVEVTGNNEQFF. As DNA, the CDR3 is TGCAGCGTTGAAGTGACAGGGAACAATGAGCAGTTCTTC.

The chain employs TRBV9 and TRBJ2-1, with TRBD1 as a possible D gene (6 bases). This CDR3 comprises 14 residues. V was cut by 2 bases and J by 5 bases, with 11 bases left in between. The V gene's germline CDR1 is SGDLS and CDR2 YYNGEE. The CDR3 protein is CASSVLTGNNEQFF. The CDR3, as DNA: TGTGCCAGCAGCGTCCTTACAGGGAACAATGAGCAGTTCTTC. The full variable domain, with the rest looked up from reference TRBV9 and TRBJ2-1, is DSGVTQTPKHLITATGQRVTLRCSPRSGDLSVYWYQQSLDQGLQFLIQYYNGEERAKGNILERFSAQQFPDLHSELNLSSLELGDSALYFCASSVLTGNNEQFFGPGTRLTVL.

This sequence joins TRBV11-2 and TRBJ1-4, with a weak D call TRBD1 (6 bases). V lost 1 base and J lost 8, with 14 bases in between. This CDR3 has 15 amino acids. CDR1 and CDR2 from the germline V gene are SGHAT and FQNNGV. CDR3 bases: TGTGCCAGCAGCTTAGTCGGGGGGCGCGCGGAAAAACTGTTTTTT. It codes for CASSLVGGRAEKLFF.